These 21 T cell receptor beta chains originate from one sample sequenced in a study of T-cell memory formation after mild COVID-19. A single record per CDR3 protein comes from TCRdb applying MiXCR to the 5' RACE reads. The data hold about 130,000 distinct CDR3 sequences, with roughly 24% observed a single time. The sequencing input was PBMCs or a T cell subset sorted from them (not recorded which). The source is an adult woman who had mild COVID-19 (a few samples of this study predate the infection). Cell type and time point are not known.

This clonotype was seen a few times. The J gene is TRBJ2-6, the V gene TRBV6-5; D call uncertain. The CDR3 has 13 amino acids. Germline CDR1 reads MNHEY; CDR2 reads SVGAGI. Trimming took 8 bases from V and 0 from J, leaving 5 bases between them. The CDR3 here is CASAVSGANVLTF. In DNA, the CDR3 is TGTGCCAGCGCGGTCTCTGGGGCCAACGTCCTGACTTTC.

In this sample, this clonotype turned up once. V usage is TRBV27 and J usage is TRBJ2-4; D gene uncertain. The V end lost 1 base, the J end lost 7 bases, and 11 bases lay between the germline ends. The germline gives CDR1 MNHEY, CDR2 SMNVEV (reference sequence). The CDR3 runs to 14 residues. CDR3 in DNA: TGTGCCAGCAGTTTATGGGATAACGGCAACATTCAGTACTTC. Its translation is CASSLWDNGNIQYF.

The rearrangement joins TRBV4-1 to TRBJ1-1; tentative D call: TRBD1 (5 bases). Germline CDR1 reads MGHRA; CDR2 reads YSYEKL. The CDR3 has 16 residues. V lost 0 bases and J 3 bases, leaving 14 bases between the germline ends. CDR3 protein: CASSQDEGGGDTEAFF. The CDR3, as DNA: TGCGCCAGCAGCCAAGATGAAGGTGGAGGGGACACTGAAGCTTTCTTT.

The gene calls are TRBV9 and TRBJ2-2, with D possibly TRBD1 on 6 matching bases. V was trimmed by 5 bases and J by 3 bases, leaving 8 bases between them. The CDR3 has 13 amino acids. Germline values: CDR1 SGDLS, CDR2 YYNGEE. This CDR3 is CASSWTDTGELFF. CDR3 coding DNA: TGTGCCAGCAGTTGGACAGACACCGGGGAGCTGTTTTTT. The variable domain in full, with the rest retrieved from reference TRBV9 and TRBJ2-2, is DSGVTQTPKHLITATGQRVTLRCSPRSGDLSVYWYQQSLDQGLQFLIQYYNGEERAKGNILERFSAQQFPDLHSELNLSSLELGDSALYFCASSWTDTGELFFGEGSRLTVL.

The sample holds one count of this clonotype. V gene TRBV13 combines with J gene TRBJ2-7; 9 bases are shared with TRBD1. The V and J ends lost 2 bases and 4 bases, in that order; junction bases with no gene match: 9. The CDR3 is 16 residues long. Germline lookup yields CDR1 PRHDT and CDR2 FYEKMQ (reference sequence). The CDR3 reads CASSLSSGQGIYEQYF. The CDR3 coding sequence is TGTGCCAGCAGCTTATCGTCGGGACAGGGAATATACGAGCAGTACTTC.

This chain links TRBV12-3 or TRBV12-4 with TRBJ2-1; TRBD1 matches at 9 bases. The V segment lost 5 bases and the J segment 4 bases; nucleotides outside the gene matches: 6. The CDR3 spans 15 residues. DNA of the CDR3: TGTGCCAGCAGTCCCGGGACAGGGATATACAATGAGCAGTTCTTC. It yields the protein CASSPGTGIYNEQFF.

The chain uses TRBV7-9 and TRBJ1-2; 9 bases line up with TRBD1. V lost 6 bases to trimming and J lost 6 bases; unmatched junction nucleotides: 8. The CDR3 consists of 14 residues. Germline V gene sequence: CDR1 SEHNR, CDR2 FQNEAQ (reference sequence). The CDR3 bases are TGTGCCAGCAGTTTCGGACAGGGGTCCCATGGCTACACCTTC. Translating it yields CASSFGQGSHGYTF.

This clonotype has only a few counts. The CDR3 here is CASSSGTASGTQYF. CDR3 sequence (DNA): TGTGCCAGCAGCTCCGGGACGGCCTCAGGCACCCAGTACTTC. The chain combines TRBV7-6 with TRBJ2-5; tentatively, D is TRBD1 or TRBD2 (5 bases each). V lost 4 bases to trimming and J lost 8 bases, with 17 bases between them. Germline CDR1 SGHVS, CDR2 FNYEAQ. The length of the CDR3 is 14 residues.

The chain recombines TRBV7-9 with TRBJ1-2; perhaps TRBD1 as D (5 bases). This CDR3 region has 13 residues. In germline, CDR1 is SEHNR, CDR2 FQNEAQ (reference sequence). V lost 4 bases and J 4 bases, leaving 10 bases between the germline ends. The CDR3 nucleotides are TGTGCCAGCAGCTATGACAGTGGCTATGGCTACACCTTC. This sequence encodes CASSYDSGYGYTF.

Comments on this clonotype: One end of the junction varies from germline; a read error may be responsible. The genes are TRBV11-2 and TRBJ1-1; D uncertain. From germline, CDR1 is SGHAT and CDR2 FQNNGV. The CDR3 sequence is 14 residues long. The DNA for the CDR3 is TGTGCCAGCAGCTTAGATTTCAGCTACACTGAAGTTTTCTTT. It codes for CASSLDFSYTEVFF.

The chain employs TRBV9 and TRBJ2-7; D might be TRBD1 (5 bases). Deletions cut 0 bases from V and 4 bases from J, with 11 bases between. The CDR3 is 14 residues long. Germline V gene data show CDR1 as SGDLS and CDR2 as YYNGEE. DNA of the CDR3: TGTGCCAGCAGCGTAGCCTCCGCAGGGTACGAGCAGTACTTC. Translated, it gives CASSVASAGYEQYF.

There are a few counts of this clonotype. The chain links TRBV20-1 to TRBJ1-2; TRBD1 might be the D (5 bases). V shed 0 bases and J shed 1 base, with 9 bases lying between them. Germline loops: CDR1 DFQATT, CDR2 SNEGSKA (reference sequence). The CDR3 has 14 amino acids. DNA of the CDR3: TGCAGTGCTAGAGAGGACACGGTTAACTATGGCTACACCTTC. Amino acids: CSAREDTVNYGYTF.

The sample holds many counts of this clonotype. This chain connects TRBV3-1 to TRBJ2-1; 9 positions agree with TRBD1. Losses at the gene ends were 4 bases for V and 4 bases for J; bases not matched to a gene: 11. The germline V gene encodes CDR1 LGHDT and CDR2 YNNKEL (reference sequence). This CDR3 comprises 17 residues. Here the CDR3 DNA reads TGTGCCAGCAGCCCTCACACCGGGACAGGGACATACAATGAGCAGTTCTTC. Protein product: CASSPHTGTGTYNEQFF.

This clonotype was seen a handful of times. The rearrangement uses TRBV19 and TRBJ2-3; D gene uncertain. This CDR3 comprises 11 residues. The germline V gene encodes CDR1 LNHDA and CDR2 SQIVND (reference sequence). Between the trimmed V and J ends, which lost 3 bases and 6 bases, there was a span of 4 bases. The CDR3 coding sequence is TGTGCCAGTAGTATGGGGGATACGCAGTATTTT. It is translated as CASSMGDTQYF.

This clonotype was observed a few times. The rearrangement joins TRBV5-6 to TRBJ1-1; 7 bases align to TRBD1. Germline CDR1 SGHDT, CDR2 YYEEEE. V trimming: 4 bases; J trimming: 4 bases; junction bases outside the gene matches: 10. The CDR3 is 15 residues long. CDR3 bases: TGTGCCAGCAGCGGGAGGTCAGGGGGGCCCACTGAAGCTTTCTTT. Protein product: CASSGRSGGPTEAFF.

This clonotype was counted a few times. CDR3 in DNA: TGTGCCAGCAGTCTTCGACTAGCGGGAGTCTCAGATACGCAGTATTTT. Protein sequence: CASSLRLAGVSDTQYF. The chain has TRBV27 and TRBJ2-3; 12 nucleotides line up with TRBD2. The germline gives CDR1 MNHEY, CDR2 SMNVEV (reference sequence). This CDR3 has 16 amino acids. V shed 5 bases, J shed 4 bases, and the junction held 7 bases outside the gene matches.

The chain employs TRBV12-3 or TRBV12-4 and TRBJ2-1, with 7 nucleotides matching TRBD2. The CDR3 extends over 17 amino acids. V trimming: 3 bases; J trimming: 0 bases; junction bases outside the gene matches: 8. CDR3 amino acids: CASSFLGRPSSYNEQFF. In DNA, the CDR3 is TGTGCCAGCAGTTTCCTCGGGAGGCCTAGCTCCTACAATGAGCAGTTCTTC.

The table lists this clonotype with many counts. CDR3 sequence (DNA): TGTGCCAGCAGCGAGACCGCTTATTGGGACAATGAGCAGTTCTTC. This encodes CASSETAYWDNEQFF. The V gene is TRBV9, the J gene TRBJ2-1; D remains unclear. V lost 3 bases to trimming and J lost 5 bases, with 15 bases between them. Per the germline V gene, CDR1 is SGDLS and CDR2 is YYNGEE. The CDR3 is made up of 15 amino acids.

The rearrangement links TRBV3-1 to TRBJ2-3; 12 bases fit TRBD2. Unmatched junction bases numbered 6, after V lost 3 bases and J lost 2 bases. CDR3 length: 17 residues. In germline, CDR1 is LGHDT, CDR2 YNNKEL (reference sequence). DNA for the CDR3: TGTGCCAGCAGCCATGGACTAGCGGGGATTCCCACAGATACGCAGTATTTT. Encoded protein: CASSHGLAGIPTDTQYF.

This chain connects TRBV6-2 or TRBV6-3 to TRBJ2-1, with D tentatively TRBD2 (5 bases). Trimming shortened V by 5 bases and J by 3 bases, and 17 bases separated the two germline ends. The CDR3 runs 16 residues. The germline CDR1 and CDR2 sequences are MNHEY and SVGEGT. The CDR3 is CASSDISDPGYNEQFF. The CDR3 region has the DNA TGTGCCAGCAGTGACATTAGCGACCCGGGCTACAATGAGCAGTTCTTC.

This sequence joins TRBV12-3 or TRBV12-4 and TRBJ1-2, with 9 positions matching TRBD1. The CDR3 extends over 18 amino acids. V gave up 3 bases and J gave up 6 bases; unmatched junction bases: 17. In DNA, the CDR3 is TGTGCCAGCAGTTTCGAGGGGACCGGGACAGGGTTGACGGATGGCTACACCTTC. It codes for CASSFEGTGTGLTDGYTF.